This T cell receptor beta chain was sequenced during a study of shared clonotypes between healthy human individuals. Sequenced by immunoSEQ multiplex PCR; TCRdb stores in-frame clones only, minus some. This table holds hundreds of thousands of clones, 90% to 97% found once. Turning to this clone: Its antigen is currently unknown.

The CDR3 loop spans 19 amino acids. With 4 bases removed from V and 0 bases from J, the gap between germline ends came to 19 bases. Germline CDR1 reads LGHNA; CDR2 reads YNFKEQ. General study findings and limits: Rarefaction curves obtained for sorted subsets showed sequencing incomplete despite large depth.

Terminally differentiated effector memory CD45RA+ cells were left out of the naive CD8 fraction, which was CD45RO-negative and positively selected for CCR7. This clonotype was sampled from a woman between 25 and 40 years old in good health. Material for sequencing was naive CD8+ T cells sorted from blood. This chain links TRBV4-2 with TRBJ2-6, with a tentative D call TRBD2 (5 bases). The CDR3 is CASSPHGESQSSGANVLTF. The CDR3 DNA is TGTGCCAGCAGCCCCCACGGGGAGAGTCAAAGCTCTGGGGCCAACGTCCTGACTTTC.